This T cell receptor (beta chain) is from a study of blood T cells in healthy people across ages (dated by TCRdb to 2014 to 2015). Study-wide context: In model experiments, template switching captured about one uniquely barcoded TCR beta cDNA molecule for every two T cells. The study measured age-related changes in TCR beta repertoire diversity using deep sequencing normalized with unique cDNA molecular identifiers. Four age groups were formed from the donors: young (average around 15 years), middle-aged (around 39), aged (more than 55) and long-lived (82). To avoid experimental bias, donors of different ages were distributed randomly across sequencing lanes. For two donors (one aged 18 to 30 and one aged 80 or older), the study analyzed two additional independent replicas of 1 million unique cDNA reads from the same blood draw.

V is clipped by 5 bases and J by 3 bases, and the sequence between their germline boundaries is 25 bases long. The germline V gene provides CDR1 SGHNT and CDR2 YENEEA. The CDR3 has 18 amino acids, counting the end cysteine and phenylalanine. Only the CDR3 DNA stays, 54 bases, in frame from base 1. About this clonotype: The antigen it binds to is not known. Nothing much larger sits one base from this clone, and base qualities are not available.

Findings and caveats that apply to the study as a whole: Total diversity estimates from one million sequenced T cells were considered lower bounds and underestimates. Observed TCR beta diversity per million T cells fell roughly linearly with age, and a significant reduction was already apparent by age around 40. Compared with the aged group, the long-lived group had more naive CD4+ T cells, fewer expanded clones and increased TCR diversity, a pattern suggesting age selection. Observed TCR beta diversity correlated strongly with the percentage of naive T cells measured by flow cytometry. Donor CMV infection status was unknown, potentially confounding age-related changes in expanded clonotypes. Bulk unsorted PBMC profiling prevented conclusive comparison of naive and antigen-experienced compartments.

Libraries were built with 5' RACE. The sequencing machine was an Illumina HiSeq 2500. A second PCR of roughly 6 to 12 cycles was performed with a sample-barcoded 5' primer and a J-beta primer mix. Each TCR beta cDNA molecule received a unique molecular identifier from a template-switch 5' adaptor carrying 12 random nucleotides. Each sample yielded at least 2.5 million CDR3-containing paired-end reads. First-strand cDNA synthesis was performed from all RNA using the Mint cDNA synthesis kit, with priming by a TRBC-specific oligonucleotide. All cDNA was treated with uracil-DNA glycosylase and then went through a first 18-cycle PCR with the universal primers M1SS and BC2_uni_R. On the authors' methods: Each sample was normalized by randomly selecting 1 million high-quality reads, each carrying a distinct molecular identifier. Reads with shared molecular identifiers were discarded instead of being binned into consensus sequences. MiTCR, set to a Q25 quality threshold and the strictest error-elimination algorithm, was used for CDR3 identification, clonotype clustering and error correction. A nonparametric unseen species model using Euler transformation provided a lower-bound estimate of total TCR beta diversity. TCRdb reran the public reads through fastp at Q25 and MiXCR, keeping productive beta chains. Duplicate CDR3 protein sequences are folded into a single record with the most common DNA and genes. Clone size and V and J calls follow TCRdb, not the original study. Here the sample has about 940,000 distinct CDR3 sequences; roughly 52% occur a single time. The ten largest account for 10% to 15% of the sample.

The 40 or so donors, aged about 6 to 100 years, were systemically healthy Caucasian individuals from Russia. Each donor gave ten milliliters of peripheral blood, collected into EDTA-treated Vacutainer tubes. Ficoll-Paque density-gradient centrifugation was used to isolate PBMCs, with at least 7 million obtained per sample. Trizol reagent was used to extract total RNA from PBMCs, with at least 5.5 micrograms per sample. For every donor, an aliquot of PBMCs went through flow cytometry to measure the percentages of naive CD45RAhigh/CD27high T cells. What was sequenced was blood. The chain links TRBV11-3 with TRBJ1-1, and perhaps TRBD1 as D gene, on 5 matching bases. The TCR was taken from a man aged 25 to 45 in good health. The CDR3 region reads CASSRDQRQGGGDTEAFF. In nucleotide form, the sequence is TGTGCCAGCAGCCGTGACCAACGGCAGGGCGGGGGGGACACTGAAGCTTTCTTT.